The source of this T cell receptor beta chain is a study of blood T cell repertoires in COVID-19. Across the study: PBMCs, B-cell-depleted T cells, or T cells provided the cDNA or gDNA that made up the material.

J was trimmed by 2 bases and V by 5 bases; bases with no gene match: 9. This CDR3 comprises 16 residues. Germline V gene lookup returns CDR1 MNHEY and CDR2 SMNVEV (reference sequence). Assay used: immunoSEQ multiplex PCR; TCRdb lists only in-frame clones, some missing. The data hold 280,000 or so clones, with approximately 83% observed a single time. Sequencing was carried out using PBMCs or T cells enriched from blood (not recorded which). The rearrangement links TRBV27 to TRBJ2-3; 8 bases fit TRBD2. The origin of this receptor is a young man who had recovered from COVID-19. The CDR3 coding sequence is TGTGCCAGCAGTCCGCGGGGGGCTAGCTACACAGATACGCAGTATTTT. Translation: CASSPRGASYTDTQYF.